A selection of T cell receptor beta chains follows, all from one sample in a study of CD8 T cells in ankylosing spondylitis. TCRdb itself ran the 5' RACE reads through MiXCR, one entry per CDR3 protein. The table lists around 130,000 distinct CDR3 sequences, 7% of them singletons. The sequenced sample was blood, either unsorted or a sorted T cell fraction (not recorded which). The source is a male donor with ankylosing spondylitis or in good health (not recorded which). The CDR3 runs from the conserved cysteine through the conserved F or W. A D gene is named only where the DNA matches it firmly.

>TRBJ2-2|.|11|TRBV5-1
CASSQEGELFF
>TRBJ2-7|TRBD2|17|TRBV7-8
CASSTNVRDYLLDEQYF
>TRBJ1-1|.|16|TRBV9
CASSVEGQGANTEAFF
>TRBJ1-1|.|10|TRBV7-9
CASRAREAFF
>TRBJ2-1|.|10|TRBV20-1
CSAVQEEQFF
>TRBJ2-3|.|14|TRBV20-1
CSAMTPHGTDTQYF
>TRBJ2-2|.|16|TRBV7-2
CASSLEGRENTGELFF
>TRBJ1-1|.|13|TRBV5-1
CASSLEVAGGAFF
>TRBJ2-5|.|12|TRBV7-2
CASSGGRETQYF
>TRBJ2-6|TRBD1|18|TRBV27
CASSLSGQGFSGANVLTF
>TRBJ2-2|.|13|TRBV12-3/TRBV12-4
CATSGFLGGELFF
>TRBJ2-7|.|17|TRBV5-1
CASSLNRVSGDSYEQYF
>TRBJ1-4|TRBD1|13|TRBV15
CATSSPTGKKLFF
>TRBJ2-2|.|16|TRBV9
CASSVAGAGVGGELFF
>TRBJ2-4|.|17|TRBV7-6
CASSLARAEWGKNIQYF
>TRBJ2-2|TRBD2|15|TRBV19
CASSILGREAGELFF
>TRBJ2-2|.|11|TRBV7-6
CASSTGRELFF
>TRBJ2-2|.|17|TRBV20-1
CSARDRRAGANTGELFF
>TRBJ1-5|.|14|TRBV5-1
CASSLGDTNQPQHF
>TRBJ2-3|.|10|TRBV20-1
CSAKTDTQYF
>TRBJ1-2|TRBD1|15|TRBV6-5
CASSYSVSGGYGYTF
>TRBJ1-6|.|15|TRBV5-4
CASSLRVSDNSPLHF
>TRBJ1-1|.|13|TRBV11-2
CASTRALNTEAFF
>TRBJ1-1|TRBD1|15|TRBV5-1
CASSASQGATTEAFF
>TRBJ2-7|TRBD2|15|TRBV5-1
CASSPGTSGDGEQYF
>TRBJ2-7|.|14|TRBV12-3/TRBV12-4
CASSLNQDFDEQYF
>TRBJ2-7|.|17|TRBV5-1
CASSLDELQGNSYEQYF
>TRBJ2-1|.|17|TRBV24-1
CATSDWVAQSSYNEQFF
>TRBJ2-2|.|16|TRBV9
CASSVATTPNTGELFF
>TRBJ2-7|.|12|TRBV20-1
CSASPGLYEQYF
>TRBJ2-1|TRBD2|15|TRBV9
CASSDSGGAVNEQFF
>TRBJ1-2|TRBD1|16|TRBV5-1
CASSLGTGSRNYGYTF
>TRBJ2-5|.|12|TRBV7-2
CASSPEEETQYF
>TRBJ1-1|.|14|TRBV6-2/TRBV6-3
CASSPGAPNTEAFF
>TRBJ1-5|.|14|TRBV6-1
CASRESGEYQPQHF
>TRBJ2-1|.|11|TRBV6-5
CASSYDYLEFF
>TRBJ1-5|.|15|TRBV7-9
CASSPHGAGPSPQHF
>TRBJ1-1|.|13|TRBV6-1
CASSESRSTEAFF
>TRBJ1-2|.|15|TRBV15
CATSRDYGDLGGYTF
>TRBJ2-5|.|13|TRBV5-1
CASSFSREETQYF
>TRBJ1-4|TRBD1|14|TRBV9
CASSPGTANEKLFF
>TRBJ2-3|TRBD2|16|TRBV5-6
CASSLGRLAGTDTQYF
>TRBJ2-7|TRBD1|16|TRBV5-1
CASSLSPGQGANEQYF
>TRBJ1-2|.|11|TRBV29-1
CSVEFLYGYTF
>TRBJ2-1|.|13|TRBV20-1
CSARWSPDMEQFF
>TRBJ2-1|TRBD2|15|TRBV20-1
CSAGLAGVVYNEQFF
>TRBJ1-1|.|13|TRBV20-1
CSAGAQGSTEAFF
>TRBJ2-7|.|14|TRBV16
CASSQSRGGNEQYF
>TRBJ1-1|TRBD1|13|TRBV12-3/TRBV12-4
CASNMDRGTEAFF
>TRBJ2-7|TRBD1|15|TRBV15
CATSRSGQAFYEQYF
>TRBJ1-1|.|16|TRBV5-1
CASSLGGGAGNTEAFF
>TRBJ1-1|TRBD1|15|TRBV7-9
CASSGQVGGYTEAFF
>TRBJ2-3|TRBD1|15|TRBV27
CASSYRDRATDTQYF
>TRBJ2-1|.|16|TRBV5-5
CASSLASGRSYNEQFF
>TRBJ1-3|TRBD1|16|TRBV7-9
CASSLGGGAPGNTIYF
>TRBJ1-5|.|14|TRBV15
CATTADLGNQPQHF
>TRBJ2-6|.|15|TRBV19
CASRGRFSGANVLTF